This T cell receptor (beta chain) was sequenced in a study of Tregs in tolerant kidney transplant recipients (dated 2019 in TCRdb). Notes on the research overall: The study used TCRbeta sequencing to identify donor-specific regulatory T cells before combined kidney and bone marrow transplantation, then tracked those cells after transplant. TCRbeta repertoire sequencing was used in a few healthy controls to compare several ways of expanding Tregs specific for an allogeneic donor. Paper-wide results and their limitations: Because only a small number of patients were included, the study had limitations, and the results will need to be validated in larger populations as well as under other immunosuppression protocols. The most biologically relevant and donor-specific TCRbeta repertoire appeared to be identified by expanding Tregs with activated donor B cells. Although technical replication error seemed to be minimal, the question of biological reproducibility was not addressed directly.

For TCRbeta CDR3 sequencing, genomic DNA was extracted from sorted cells using the QIAGEN DNeasy Blood and Tissue Kit. High-throughput TCRbeta CDR3 sequencing, including PCR amplification with bias correction and internal controls, was performed commercially through immunoSEQ. Under the source paper's analysis protocol: Unique productive TCRbeta sequences were defined by CDR3 nucleotide sequence when primers matched and otherwise by CDR3 amino acid sequence together with Vbeta and Jbeta genes. To correct sorting error, sequences shared between sorted populations at a frequency ratio of 2:1 or less were removed; the rest were assigned to the higher population. Donor-reactive sequences were defined as at least 5-fold expanded in CFSE-low cells versus unstimulated cells, with frequency of at least 0.01% in CFSE-low cells. Repertoire divergence was quantified by Jensen-Shannon divergence using the top 100 TCRbeta sequences ranked by frequency. When a sample had multiple sequencing runs, each run was corrected for sorting error separately and the runs were then pooled. TCRdb stores this immuneACCESS table with in-frame sequences only. Part of the clones is absent; in the studies checked, under half of the shortfall reflects unresolved V genes, and no reason is known for the rest. D and trimming were read from the DNA, whereas the V and J calls and clone size are those reported in that table. Recorded for this sample are 110,000 or so clones; about 90% of them occurred a single time. The ten largest account for roughly 0.63% of the sample.

The V end gives up 10 bases and the J end 9 bases, leaving 9 bases in the junction not matched to a gene. Measured from the cysteine to the phenylalanine, the CDR3 is 13 residues long. Of the read, only the CDR3 DNA is kept; its 39 bases are in frame from base 1. Reading the germline V gene (reference sequence) gives CDR1 WNHNN and CDR2 SYGVQD. As to this clone: The target of this receptor is not known. No base-level quality is on record; no much larger clone is a single base apart.

Unstimulated Tregs (CD4+CD25+CD127-), CD4+ non-Tregs (CD4+CD25-), CD4 and CD8 cells were FACS-sorted from thawed PBMCs. Blood from healthy controls was obtained either from healthy volunteers or as purchased buffy coats. Healthy control blood was processed by Ficoll density gradient to PBMCs and cryopreserved; patient PBMCs were collected before and after transplant. The TCR sequence derives from a human donor in good health. The chain is made from TRBV10-1 and TRBJ2-1, with 10 bases aligning to TRBD2. The sample comprised CD4+ T cells from blood. The DNA sequence is as follows: TGCGCCACCGCCAAGCGGGAGGGCTTTGAGCAGTTCTTC. Translated, it gives CATAKREGFEQFF.